The 27 T cell receptor beta chains below were found in one sample sequenced in a study of cytomegalovirus exposure and HLA in healthy donors. With 60 Vbeta and 13 Jbeta primers, the PCR was carried out. Some clones are missing from TCRdb's copy, which holds only in-frame ones; the method was immunoSEQ multiplex PCR. This table holds fewer than 200,000 clones, roughly 86% found once. The sequenced sample consisted of PBMCs. The receptor set was obtained from a man aged 40-55 years in good health and CMV-seropositive.

The gene calls are TRBV6-5 and TRBJ2-2; TRBD2 matches 9 bases. The CDR3 consists of 14 residues. The V segment lost 7 bases and the J segment 6 bases; nucleotides outside the gene matches: 6. CDR1 is MNHEY, CDR2 SVGAGI, per germline. The DNA for the CDR3 is TGTGCCAGCATGCGGGAGGGCCCTCCCGGGGAGCTGTTTTTT. Its translation: CASMREGPPGELFF.

This chain joins TRBV5-1 and TRBJ2-5, with a weak D call TRBD2 (6 bases). CDR3 size: 15 residues. The ends were cut back, 3 bases at V and 3 bases at J, with 15 bases in the middle. The V gene's germline CDR1 is SGHRS and CDR2 YFSETQ. The CDR3 is CASSSGTEPEETQYF. The CDR3 region has the DNA TGCGCCAGCAGCTCCGGGACTGAACCAGAAGAGACCCAGTACTTC.

This chain uses TRBV29-1 with TRBJ1-4; D perhaps matches TRBD1 (6 bases). V dropped 7 bases and J dropped 4 bases, with 10 bases sitting between them. Germline-derived CDR1 and CDR2 are SQVTM and ANQGSEA. The length of the CDR3 is 12 residues. This CDR3 is CSATGGNEKLFF. CDR3 sequence (DNA): TGCAGCGCGACAGGTGGTAATGAAAAACTGTTTTTT. The full variable domain, in which reference TRBV29-1 and TRBJ1-4 provide the parts outside the CDR3, is SAVISQKPSRDICQRGTSLTIQCQVDSQVTMMFWYRQQPGQSLTLIATANQGSEATYESGFVIDKFPISRPNLTFSTLTVSNMSPEDSSIYLCSATGGNEKLFFGSGTQLSVL.

The CDR3 bases are TGTGCCAACAAAAGAACTAGCGGGAGGATCGGCACAGATACGCAGTATTTT. Translated, it gives CANKRTSGRIGTDTQYF. This chain joins TRBV2 and TRBJ2-3, with TRBD2 matching 12 bases. Trimming removed 10 bases from V and 1 base from J; junction bases left unmatched: 12. CDR3 length: 17 amino acids. Germline V gives CDR1 SNHLY, CDR2 FYNNEI.

This chain uses TRBV7-9 with TRBJ2-1; 7 positions match TRBD1. The CDR3 length is 16 residues. The germline V gene has CDR1 SEHNR and CDR2 FQNEAQ (reference sequence). V gave up 4 bases and J gave up 6 bases; unmatched junction bases: 12. This CDR3 reads CASSSKQGTTTNEQFF. CDR3 in DNA: TGTGCCAGCAGCTCAAAACAGGGGACCACCACCAATGAGCAGTTCTTC.

The chain joins TRBV15 to TRBJ1-4, with 7 nucleotides matching TRBD1. The length of the CDR3 is 14 residues. CDR1 LNHNV and CDR2 YYDKDF come from the germline V gene (reference sequence). J was trimmed by 17 bases and V by 0 bases; bases with no gene match: 12. Here the CDR3 DNA reads TGTGCCACCAGCAGAGATCATCAGACAGGGTCTGTATTTTTT. Protein sequence: CATSRDHQTGSVFF.

In this sample, this clone turned up once. The V and J genes are TRBV4-1 and TRBJ2-7; a possible D gene is TRBD1 (5 bases). The CDR3 has 15 amino acids. V was clipped by 1 base and J by 1 base, with 11 bases between them. Looked up from germline, CDR1 is MGHRA and CDR2 is YSYEKL. The CDR3 DNA sequence: TGCGCCAGCAGCCAAGGGGGCACAGCTTCCTACGAGCAGTACTTC. It specifies CASSQGGTASYEQYF.

This clone was counted a single time. The chain combines TRBV5-6 with TRBJ1-3, with 11 positions matching TRBD1. The CDR3 has 15 residues. Germline values: CDR1 SGHDT, CDR2 YYEEEE. With V trimmed by 3 bases and J by 2 bases, 1 base remained unmatched. The CDR3 DNA follows: TGTGCCAGCAGCTGGGGACAGGGGGCTGGAAACACCATATATTTT. Amino acid sequence: CASSWGQGAGNTIYF.

The chain uses TRBV28 and TRBJ1-4; a weak D match, TRBD1 (6 bases). Germline assignment: CDR1 MDHEN and CDR2 SYDVKM. The CDR3 length is 15 residues. The germline V and J ends were trimmed by 6 bases and 7 bases, with 18 bases remaining between them. DNA of the CDR3: TGTGCCAGCAGACCCGAAACAGGGCTGAGTGAAAAACTGTTTTTT. Residues: CASRPETGLSEKLFF.

A single count supports this clone. The chain has TRBV4-2 and TRBJ2-3; a possible D gene is TRBD2 (6 bases). V gave up 1 base and J gave up 5 bases, with 13 bases separating them. Germline CDR1 and CDR2: LGHNA and YNFKEQ. This CDR3 has 15 amino acids. The CDR3 here is CASSQAGGEEDTQYF. In DNA form, the CDR3 reads TGTGCCAGCAGCCAAGCCGGCGGGGAAGAAGATACGCAGTATTTT.

The chain uses TRBV19 and TRBJ1-1; no firm D call. Germline loops: CDR1 LNHDA, CDR2 SQIVND (reference sequence). The CDR3 runs 16 residues. The V and J ends lost 0 bases and 4 bases respectively, with 15 bases between them. CDR3 DNA: TGTGCCAGTAGTATAGAACCGGGGATGGCGGGCACTGAAGCTTTCTTT. This gives the protein CASSIEPGMAGTEAFF.

The genes are TRBV5-6 and TRBJ2-7, with D uncertain. Trimming removed 4 bases at V and 4 bases at J, with 6 bases between. Germline V gene lookup returns CDR1 SGHDT and CDR2 YYEEEE. The CDR3 contains 11 residues. The CDR3 sequence: CASSTYYEQYF. CDR3 nucleotide sequence: TGTGCCAGCAGCACCTATTACGAGCAGTACTTC.

This clone was detected a few times. The rearrangement links TRBV2 to TRBJ2-3; TRBD2 agrees at 7 bases. Germline V gene lookup returns CDR1 SNHLY and CDR2 FYNNEI. The CDR3 extends over 15 amino acids. V was pared by 7 bases and J by 2 bases, with 9 bases of the junction left unmatched. In DNA form, the CDR3 reads TGTGCCAGCAACCCCGGAGCGGGGATCACAGATACGCAGTATTTT. Residues: CASNPGAGITDTQYF.

In its sample, this clone was seen once. This chain uses TRBV7-9 with TRBJ2-5, with 8 bases identical to TRBD1. V shed 4 bases, J shed 2 bases, and the junction held 9 bases outside the gene matches. Germline CDR1 SEHNR, CDR2 FQNEAQ (reference sequence). The CDR3 is 16 residues long. CDR3 residues: CASSSPLTGGQETQYF. CDR3 in DNA: TGTGCCAGCAGCTCCCCGCTCACAGGGGGGCAAGAGACCCAGTACTTC.

The chain links TRBV5-1 to TRBJ1-2; 7 bases line up with TRBD1. The CDR3 spans 15 residues. V was pared by 2 bases and J by 4 bases, with 8 bases of the junction left unmatched. Germline CDR1 reads SGHRS; CDR2 reads YFSETQ. CDR3 amino acids: CASSFLATGSYGYTF. Here the CDR3 DNA reads TGCGCCAGCAGCTTTTTGGCGACAGGGTCCTATGGCTACACCTTC.

V and J are TRBV6-6 and TRBJ1-2; possibly TRBD1 for D (6 bases). The CDR3 length is 12 residues. V dropped 3 bases and J dropped 6 bases, with 8 bases sitting between them. From germline, CDR1 is MNHNY and CDR2 SVGAGI (reference sequence). CDR3 sequence: CASSYYRDGYTF. DNA for the CDR3: TGTGCCAGCAGTTATTACAGGGATGGCTACACCTTC.

The chain couples TRBV2 to TRBJ2-1; 8 bases are a match to TRBD1. V lost 6 bases and J lost 4; bases outside the gene matches: 8. Per the germline V gene, CDR1 is SNHLY and CDR2 is FYNNEI. This CDR3 spans 15 amino acids. The CDR3 sequence: CASRPGTGVYNEQFF. CDR3 nucleotide sequence: TGTGCCAGCAGACCCGGGACAGGAGTGTACAATGAGCAGTTCTTC.

The chain couples TRBV5-4 to TRBJ2-3; TRBD2 might be the D (6 bases). This CDR3 region has 15 residues. Germline-derived CDR1 and CDR2 are SGHNT and YYREEE (reference sequence). V was cut by 3 bases and J by 4 bases, with 15 bases left in between. CDR3 DNA: TGTGCCAGCAGCTGGACTCCAACGGGGGCAGATACGCAGTATTTT. Translated: CASSWTPTGADTQYF.

V and J are TRBV2 and TRBJ1-5; D ambiguous. Between the trimmed V and J ends, which lost 6 bases and 1 base, there was a span of 16 bases. Germline CDR1 and CDR2: SNHLY and FYNNEI. This CDR3 contains 16 residues. CDR3: CASSRAFTESNQPQHF. As DNA, the CDR3 is TGTGCCAGCAGCCGCGCCTTTACAGAAAGCAATCAGCCCCAGCATTTT.

The chain couples TRBV5-4 to TRBJ1-1; TRBD1 matches 11 bases. The CDR3 length is 14 residues. The V gene end was trimmed by 3 bases and the J gene end by 4 bases; junction bases not matched to a gene: 2. From germline, CDR1 is SGHNT and CDR2 YYREEE (reference sequence). The CDR3 loop reads CASSSGQGGTEAFF. The CDR3 DNA reads TGTGCCAGCAGCTCGGGACAGGGGGGCACTGAAGCTTTCTTT.

V usage is TRBV29-1 and J usage is TRBJ2-1, with D perhaps matching TRBD1 (5 bases). Trimming shortened V by 7 bases and J by 4 bases, and 11 bases separated the two germline ends. Germline CDR1 is SQVTM and CDR2 is ANQGSEA. The CDR3 runs to 12 residues. CDR3 nucleotide sequence: TGCAGCGCATCCAGGGTATACAATGAGCAGTTCTTC. As protein: CSASRVYNEQFF.

This sequence joins TRBV2 and TRBJ2-6, with D perhaps matching TRBD2 (6 bases). Trimming shortened V by 7 bases and J by 1 base, and 17 bases separated the two germline ends. The CDR3 is 17 residues long. CDR1 and CDR2 from the germline V gene are SNHLY and FYNNEI. The CDR3 spells CASTLWQGGSGANVLTF. The CDR3, as DNA: TGTGCCAGCACTTTATGGCAGGGAGGTTCTGGGGCCAACGTCCTGACTTTC.

V is TRBV7-3 and J is TRBJ2-6; TRBD2 might be the D (7 bases). CDR1 and CDR2 from the germline V gene are SGHTA and FQGTGA. V was trimmed by 3 bases and J by 1 base, leaving 13 bases between them. The length of the CDR3 is 17 residues. CDR3 amino acids: CASSFGGLPSGANVLTF. The CDR3 DNA sequence: TGTGCCAGCAGCTTCGGGGGGCTCCCATCTGGGGCCAACGTCCTGACTTTC. Complete variable domain (other parts from reference TRBV7-3 and TRBJ2-6): GAGVSQTPSNKVTEKGKYVELRCDPISGHTALYWYRQSLGQGPEFLIYFQGTGAADDSGLPNDRFFAVRPEGSVSTLKIQRTERGDSAVYLCASSFGGLPSGANVLTFGAGSRLTVL.

The chain joins TRBV27 to TRBJ1-5, with D tentatively TRBD1 (6 bases). Germline V gene sequence: CDR1 MNHEY, CDR2 SMNVEV (reference sequence). CDR3 length equals 15 residues. Trimming stripped 2 bases from V and 6 bases from J, with 14 bases between. This CDR3 reads CASSLAGDRSQPQHF. CDR3 DNA: TGTGCCAGCAGTTTAGCCGGCGACAGGAGTCAGCCCCAGCATTTT.

This sequence joins TRBV6-4 and TRBJ2-3; D perhaps matches TRBD2 (6 bases). The V and J ends lost 5 bases and 1 base respectively, with 10 bases between them. Per germline, CDR1 MRHNA and CDR2 SNTAGT. CDR3 size: 14 residues. DNA for the CDR3: TGTGCCAGCAGTTTCGAGCGGGGCACAGATACGCAGTATTTT. Translating it yields CASSFERGTDTQYF.

V gene TRBV6-1 combines with J gene TRBJ2-7, with a possible D match to TRBD1 (6 bases). The CDR3 contains 14 residues. V shed 3 bases and J shed 1 base, with 10 bases lying between them. CDR1 is MNHNS, CDR2 SASEGT, per germline. For the CDR3, the DNA is TGTGCCAGCAGTGATTGGGACACTTCCTACGAGCAGTACTTC. Translated, it gives CASSDWDTSYEQYF.

The rearrangement links TRBV30 to TRBJ2-7, with 9 bases identical to TRBD1. Germline CDR1 is GTSNPN and CDR2 is SVGIG (reference sequence). Trimming at V came to 0 bases and at J to 7 bases, leaving 4 bases not matched to a gene. The CDR3 runs 13 residues. Written as DNA, the CDR3 is TGTGCCTGGAGTGTACAGGGGGCGCGTGAGCAGTACTTC. This gives the protein CAWSVQGAREQYF.